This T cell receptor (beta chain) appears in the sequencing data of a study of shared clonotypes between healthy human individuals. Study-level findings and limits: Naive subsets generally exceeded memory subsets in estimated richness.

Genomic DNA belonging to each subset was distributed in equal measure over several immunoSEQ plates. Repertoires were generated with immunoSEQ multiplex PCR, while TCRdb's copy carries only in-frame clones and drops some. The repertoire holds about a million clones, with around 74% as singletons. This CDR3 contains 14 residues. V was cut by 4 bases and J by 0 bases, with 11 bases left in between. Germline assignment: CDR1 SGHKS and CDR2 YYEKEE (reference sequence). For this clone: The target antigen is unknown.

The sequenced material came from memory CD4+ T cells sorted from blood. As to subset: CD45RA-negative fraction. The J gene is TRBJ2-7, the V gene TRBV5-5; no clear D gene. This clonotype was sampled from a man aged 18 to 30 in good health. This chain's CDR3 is CASSPELRSYEQYF. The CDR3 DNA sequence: TGTGCCAGCAGCCCCGAGTTACGCTCCTACGAGCAGTACTTC.